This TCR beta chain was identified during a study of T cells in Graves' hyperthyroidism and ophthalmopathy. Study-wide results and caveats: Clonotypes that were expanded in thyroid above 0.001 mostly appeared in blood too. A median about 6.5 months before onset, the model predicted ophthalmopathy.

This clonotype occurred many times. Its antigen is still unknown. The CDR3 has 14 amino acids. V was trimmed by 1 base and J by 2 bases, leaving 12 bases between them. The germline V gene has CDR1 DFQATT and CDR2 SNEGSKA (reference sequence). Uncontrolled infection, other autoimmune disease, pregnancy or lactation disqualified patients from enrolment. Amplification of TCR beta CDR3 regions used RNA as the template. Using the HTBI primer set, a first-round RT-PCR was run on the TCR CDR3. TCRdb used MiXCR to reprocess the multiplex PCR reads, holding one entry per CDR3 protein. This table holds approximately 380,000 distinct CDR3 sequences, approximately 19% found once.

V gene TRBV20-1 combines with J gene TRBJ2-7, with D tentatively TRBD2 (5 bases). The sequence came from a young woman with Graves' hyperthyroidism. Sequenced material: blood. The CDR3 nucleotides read TGCAGTGCTAGAGTTATGACTATTACCTACGAGCAGTACTTC. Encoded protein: CSARVMTITYEQYF.